This TCR beta chain was found in a study of cytomegalovirus exposure and HLA in healthy donors. As for this clone: Antigen unknown.

PCR used 60 Vbeta primers and 13 Jbeta primers. The repertoire was sequenced with immunoSEQ multiplex PCR; TCRdb's copy has only in-frame clones and lacks some. The data contain about 190,000 clones, about 77% of them singletons. The study, taken as a whole, reports: Among immune exposure information, only CMV serostatus was available.

The sequence was obtained from a woman aged 25 to 39 in good health and CMV-seropositive. Input material: PBMCs.

The CDR3 protein is CASSPQTGLVTGELFF. The CDR3 DNA is TGTGCCAGCAGCCCCCAGACAGGGCTCGTCACCGGGGAGCTGTTTTTT. V usage is TRBV5-6 and J usage is TRBJ2-2, with TRBD1 identical over 7 bases. CDR1 SGHDT and CDR2 YYEEEE come from the germline V gene. The V and J ends lost 4 bases and 4 bases, in that order; junction bases with no gene match: 10. The CDR3 extends over 16 amino acids.